This is a list of T cell receptor beta chains from one sample in a study of beta chain features in type 1 diabetes. The assay was immunoSEQ multiplex PCR, and TCRdb's table has in-frame clones only and misses some. This sample has around 150,000 clones; over 55% occur once, and the top ten carry under 0.1%. The material sequenced was naive CD4+ T cells from blood. Source of these receptors: a man aged 30 to 45 with type 1 diabetes. Both conserved end residues are part of each CDR3. The order of the fields is V gene, J gene, clone size, D gene, CDR3 protein, CDR3 DNA. The D gene is left open where the match is weak. Part of the rows lack a size; the others show once, few, many or a class for expanded clones.

v_call: TRBV7-2; j_call: TRBJ2-3; clone_size: few; d_call: TRBD2; cdr3_aa: CASSFLAGYTDTQYF; cdr3_nt: TGTGCCAGCAGCTTCCTAGCGGGGTACACAGATACGCAGTATTTT
v_call: TRBV11-2; j_call: TRBJ2-6; clone_size: -; d_call: -; cdr3_aa: CASSLISGANVLTF; cdr3_nt: TGTGCCAGCAGCTTAATCTCTGGGGCCAACGTCCTGACTTTC
v_call: TRBV2; j_call: TRBJ2-5; clone_size: -; d_call: -; cdr3_aa: CASRRTDRVIETQYF; cdr3_nt: TGTGCCAGCAGAAGGACAGACCGCGTAATAGAGACCCAGTACTTC
v_call: TRBV27; j_call: TRBJ2-6; clone_size: few; d_call: -; cdr3_aa: CASSFLNGANVLTF; cdr3_nt: TGTGCCAGCAGTTTCCTTAATGGGGCCAACGTCCTGACTTTC
v_call: TRBV30; j_call: TRBJ1-5; clone_size: few; d_call: -; cdr3_aa: CAWSVRISNQPQHF; cdr3_nt: TGTGCCTGGAGTGTAAGGATTAGCAATCAGCCCCAGCATTTT
v_call: TRBV4-3; j_call: TRBJ2-3; clone_size: -; d_call: -; cdr3_aa: CASSRDRASTDTQYF; cdr3_nt: TGCGCCAGCAGTCGAGACAGAGCTAGCACAGATACGCAGTATTTT
v_call: TRBV28; j_call: TRBJ2-3; clone_size: -; d_call: -; cdr3_aa: CASSFASTDTQYF; cdr3_nt: TGTGCCAGCAGTTTCGCAAGCACAGATACGCAGTATTTT
v_call: TRBV29-1; j_call: TRBJ2-7; clone_size: -; d_call: TRBD2; cdr3_aa: CSVHTSVEQYF; cdr3_nt: TGCAGCGTCCATACTAGCGTCGAGCAGTACTTC
v_call: TRBV7-9; j_call: TRBJ2-5; clone_size: -; d_call: -; cdr3_aa: CASSLARQGGETQYF; cdr3_nt: TGTGCCAGCAGCTTAGCGCGGCAGGGCGGTGAGACCCAGTACTTC
v_call: TRBV27; j_call: TRBJ2-1; clone_size: -; d_call: TRBD1; cdr3_aa: CASSPWTGSYNEQFF; cdr3_nt: TGTGCCAGCAGTCCCTGGACAGGTTCCTACAATGAGCAGTTCTTC
v_call: TRBV9; j_call: TRBJ2-1; clone_size: -; d_call: -; cdr3_aa: CASSRDPYSYNEQFF; cdr3_nt: TGTGCCAGCAGCCGCGACCCATACTCCTACAATGAGCAGTTCTTC
v_call: TRBV7-8; j_call: TRBJ2-4; clone_size: -; d_call: -; cdr3_aa: CASSPRPLEGIQYF; cdr3_nt: TGTGCCAGCAGCCCCCGGCCCCTCGAGGGCATTCAGTACTTC
v_call: TRBV6-5; j_call: TRBJ2-7; clone_size: -; d_call: TRBD2; cdr3_aa: CASSSAGGSSYEQYF; cdr3_nt: TGTGCCAGCAGTTCAGCGGGGGGGAGCTCCTACGAGCAGTACTTC
v_call: TRBV29-1; j_call: TRBJ1-2; clone_size: -; d_call: -; cdr3_aa: CSVAGVGYGYTF; cdr3_nt: TGCAGCGTCGCAGGGGTTGGATATGGCTACACCTTC
v_call: TRBV7-8; j_call: TRBJ1-1; clone_size: once; d_call: -; cdr3_aa: CASSLRQSGAEAFF; cdr3_nt: TGTGCCAGCAGCTTACGGCAGTCCGGCGCTGAAGCTTTCTTT
v_call: TRBV30; j_call: TRBJ1-2; clone_size: -; d_call: -; cdr3_aa: CAWELTVNYGYTF; cdr3_nt: TGTGCCTGGGAGTTGACGGTTAACTATGGCTACACCTTC
v_call: TRBV2; j_call: TRBJ2-3; clone_size: -; d_call: -; cdr3_aa: CASRLESTDTQYF; cdr3_nt: TGTGCCAGCAGACTGGAAAGCACAGATACGCAGTATTTT
v_call: TRBV7-7; j_call: TRBJ2-3; clone_size: -; d_call: -; cdr3_aa: CASSSGRAQYF; cdr3_nt: TGTGCCAGCAGCTCCGGAAGGGCGCAGTATTTT
v_call: TRBV29-1; j_call: TRBJ2-5; clone_size: few; d_call: -; cdr3_aa: CSVDGQSQETQYF; cdr3_nt: TGCAGCGTTGACGGACAGTCCCAAGAGACCCAGTACTTC
v_call: TRBV7-9; j_call: TRBJ2-1; clone_size: few; d_call: -; cdr3_aa: CASSLVSGNNEQFF; cdr3_nt: TGTGCCAGCAGCCTAGTGAGCGGAAACAATGAGCAGTTCTTC
v_call: TRBV7-9; j_call: TRBJ1-1; clone_size: -; d_call: -; cdr3_aa: CASSSNGLNTEAFF; cdr3_nt: TGTGCCAGCAGCTCCAATGGGCTTAACACTGAAGCTTTCTTT
v_call: TRBV9; j_call: TRBJ2-3; clone_size: -; d_call: -; cdr3_aa: CASSTGVRSADTQYF; cdr3_nt: TGTGCCAGCAGCACCGGGGTCCGGTCGGCAGATACGCAGTATTTT
v_call: TRBV29-1; j_call: TRBJ1-2; clone_size: -; d_call: -; cdr3_aa: CSVNPQPAGLYGYTF; cdr3_nt: TGCAGCGTTAATCCCCAACCTGCGGGGCTCTATGGCTACACCTTC
v_call: TRBV5-6; j_call: TRBJ2-4; clone_size: -; d_call: TRBD1; cdr3_aa: CASSLLTGARAKNIQYF; cdr3_nt: TGTGCCAGCAGCTTATTGACAGGGGCCCGGGCCAAAAACATTCAGTACTTC
v_call: TRBV14; j_call: TRBJ2-7; clone_size: -; d_call: -; cdr3_aa: CASSQLATGSLDEQYF; cdr3_nt: TGTGCCAGCAGCCAACTAGCGACCGGATCTTTAGACGAGCAGTACTTC
v_call: TRBV10-3; j_call: TRBJ2-3; clone_size: once; d_call: -; cdr3_aa: CAISSGYDTDTQYF; cdr3_nt: TGTGCCATCAGTAGCGGGTATGACACAGATACGCAGTATTTT
v_call: TRBV5-1; j_call: TRBJ2-7; clone_size: -; d_call: TRBD1; cdr3_aa: CASTRTGIPPYEQYF; cdr3_nt: TGCGCCAGCACCCGGACAGGAATACCTCCCTACGAGCAGTACTTC
v_call: TRBV11-3; j_call: TRBJ2-1; clone_size: -; d_call: TRBD1; cdr3_aa: CASTGTDSYNEQFF; cdr3_nt: TGTGCCAGCACGGGGACAGACTCCTACAATGAGCAGTTCTTC
v_call: TRBV9; j_call: TRBJ2-3; clone_size: once; d_call: TRBD2; cdr3_aa: CASSPRGGEDTQYF; cdr3_nt: TGTGCCAGCAGCCCACGGGGGGGCGAGGATACGCAGTATTTT
v_call: TRBV2; j_call: TRBJ2-5; clone_size: -; d_call: TRBD1; cdr3_aa: CASSGQGTSQYF; cdr3_nt: TGTGCCAGCTCGGGACAGGGTACGTCCCAGTACTTC
v_call: TRBV2; j_call: TRBJ2-1; clone_size: -; d_call: -; cdr3_aa: CASSEGESYNEQFF; cdr3_nt: TGTGCCAGCAGTGAAGGGGAGTCCTACAATGAGCAGTTCTTC
v_call: TRBV2; j_call: TRBJ2-5; clone_size: -; d_call: -; cdr3_aa: CATSKPGPKETQYF; cdr3_nt: TGTGCCACAAGCAAACCGGGACCAAAAGAGACCCAGTACTTC
v_call: TRBV11-2; j_call: TRBJ2-3; clone_size: -; d_call: TRBD2; cdr3_aa: CASSPLAGARTDTQYF; cdr3_nt: TGTGCCAGCAGCCCCCTAGCGGGGGCCCGCACAGATACGCAGTATTTT
v_call: TRBV7-2; j_call: TRBJ2-2; clone_size: -; d_call: TRBD2; cdr3_aa: CASSRIAGVNTGELFF; cdr3_nt: TGTGCCAGCAGCCGAATAGCGGGGGTGAACACCGGGGAGCTGTTTTTT
v_call: TRBV30; j_call: TRBJ1-2; clone_size: -; d_call: -; cdr3_aa: CAWNADYGYTF; cdr3_nt: TGTGCCTGGAACGCCGACTATGGCTACACCTTC
v_call: TRBV4-3; j_call: TRBJ2-7; clone_size: -; d_call: -; cdr3_aa: CASSQDLRGGHEQYF; cdr3_nt: TGCGCCAGCAGCCAAGATCTAAGGGGCGGCCACGAGCAGTACTTC
v_call: TRBV27; j_call: TRBJ2-7; clone_size: -; d_call: TRBD1; cdr3_aa: CASSLSGDRAYEQYF; cdr3_nt: TGTGCCAGCAGTTTATCAGGGGACAGGGCCTACGAGCAGTACTTC